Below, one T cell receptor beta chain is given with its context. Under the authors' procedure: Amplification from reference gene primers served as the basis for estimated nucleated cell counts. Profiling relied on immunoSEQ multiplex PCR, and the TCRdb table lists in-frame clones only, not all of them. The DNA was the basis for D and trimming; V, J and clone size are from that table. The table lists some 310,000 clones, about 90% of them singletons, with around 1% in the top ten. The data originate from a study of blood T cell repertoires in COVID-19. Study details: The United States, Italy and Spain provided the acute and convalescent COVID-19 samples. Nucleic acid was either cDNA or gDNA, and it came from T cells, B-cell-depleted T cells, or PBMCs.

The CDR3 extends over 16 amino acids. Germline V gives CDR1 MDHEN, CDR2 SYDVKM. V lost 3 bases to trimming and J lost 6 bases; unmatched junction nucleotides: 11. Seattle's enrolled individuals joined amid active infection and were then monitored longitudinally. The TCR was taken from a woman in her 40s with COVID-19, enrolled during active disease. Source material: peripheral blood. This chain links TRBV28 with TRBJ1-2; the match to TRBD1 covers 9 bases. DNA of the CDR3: TGTGCCAGCAGTTTTGGGGACAGGGTGTCCAGTGATGGCTACACCTTC. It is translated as CASSFGDRVSSDGYTF.